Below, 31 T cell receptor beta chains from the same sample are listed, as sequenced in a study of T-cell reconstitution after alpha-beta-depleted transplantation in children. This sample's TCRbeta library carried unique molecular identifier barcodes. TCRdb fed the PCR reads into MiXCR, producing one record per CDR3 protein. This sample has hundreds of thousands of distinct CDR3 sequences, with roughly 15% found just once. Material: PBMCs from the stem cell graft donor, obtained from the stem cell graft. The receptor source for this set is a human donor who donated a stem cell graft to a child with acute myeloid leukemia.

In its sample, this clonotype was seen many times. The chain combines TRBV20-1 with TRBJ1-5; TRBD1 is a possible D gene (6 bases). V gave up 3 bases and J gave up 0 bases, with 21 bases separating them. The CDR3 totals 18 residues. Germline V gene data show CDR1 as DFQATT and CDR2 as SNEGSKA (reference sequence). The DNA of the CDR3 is TGCAGTGCTAGGATCCGTACGTCAGGGGACTATAGCAATCAGCCCCAGCATTTT. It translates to CSARIRTSGDYSNQPQHF.

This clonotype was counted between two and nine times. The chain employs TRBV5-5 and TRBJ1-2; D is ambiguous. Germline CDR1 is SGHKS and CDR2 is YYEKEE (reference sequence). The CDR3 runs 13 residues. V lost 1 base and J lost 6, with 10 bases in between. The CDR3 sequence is CASSLRDSDGYTF. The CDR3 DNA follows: TGTGCCAGCAGCTTGAGGGATTCGGATGGCTACACCTTC.

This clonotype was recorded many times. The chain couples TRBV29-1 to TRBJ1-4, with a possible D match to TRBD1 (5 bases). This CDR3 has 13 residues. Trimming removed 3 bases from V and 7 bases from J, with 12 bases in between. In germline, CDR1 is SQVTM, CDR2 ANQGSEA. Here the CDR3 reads CSVEKQGGEKLFF. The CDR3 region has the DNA TGCAGCGTTGAGAAGCAGGGAGGTGAAAAACTGTTTTTT.

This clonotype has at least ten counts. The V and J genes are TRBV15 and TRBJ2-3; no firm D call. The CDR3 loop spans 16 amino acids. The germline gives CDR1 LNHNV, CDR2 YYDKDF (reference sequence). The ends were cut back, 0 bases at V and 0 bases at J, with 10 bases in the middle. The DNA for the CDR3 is TGTGCCACCAGCAGAGATTTGACAAGCAGCACAGATACGCAGTATTTT. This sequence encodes CATSRDLTSSTDTQYF.

The CDR3 coding sequence is TGTGCCAGCAGCTTTCTTGGACAGGGGAATAGCGGCGGGGAGACCCAGTACTTC. This codes for CASSFLGQGNSGGETQYF. This rearrangement joins TRBV11-2 to TRBJ2-5; 9 nucleotides agree with TRBD1. V trimming: 3 bases; J trimming: 5 bases; junction bases outside the gene matches: 16. This CDR3 spans 18 amino acids. In germline, CDR1 is SGHAT, CDR2 FQNNGV.

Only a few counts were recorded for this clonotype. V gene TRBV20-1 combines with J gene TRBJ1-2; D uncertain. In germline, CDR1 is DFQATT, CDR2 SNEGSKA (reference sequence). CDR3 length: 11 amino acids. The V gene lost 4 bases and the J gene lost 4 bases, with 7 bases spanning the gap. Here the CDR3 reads CSAKDVYGYTF. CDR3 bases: TGCAGTGCTAAGGATGTCTATGGCTACACCTTC.

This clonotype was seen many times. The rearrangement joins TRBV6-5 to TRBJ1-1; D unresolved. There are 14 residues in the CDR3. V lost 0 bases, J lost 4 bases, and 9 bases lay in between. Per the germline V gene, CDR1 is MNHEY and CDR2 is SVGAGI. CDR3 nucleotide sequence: TGTGCCAGCAGTTACTCGAAGGCAACCACTGAAGCTTTCTTT. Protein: CASSYSKATTEAFF.

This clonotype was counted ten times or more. CDR3: CSVTAGVLETQYF. The CDR3, as DNA: TGCAGCGTGACGGCAGGGGTTTTGGAGACCCAGTACTTC. J is TRBJ2-5 and V is TRBV29-1, with TRBD1 as a possible D gene (6 bases). With 6 bases removed from V and 5 bases from J, the gap between germline ends came to 16 bases. Per germline, CDR1 SQVTM and CDR2 ANQGSEA. This CDR3 comprises 13 residues.

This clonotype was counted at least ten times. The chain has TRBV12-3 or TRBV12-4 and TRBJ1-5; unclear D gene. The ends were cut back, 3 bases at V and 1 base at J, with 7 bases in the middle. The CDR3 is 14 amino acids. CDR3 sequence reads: CASSFSGSNQPQHF. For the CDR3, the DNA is TGTGCCAGCAGTTTCTCCGGAAGCAATCAGCCCCAGCATTTT.

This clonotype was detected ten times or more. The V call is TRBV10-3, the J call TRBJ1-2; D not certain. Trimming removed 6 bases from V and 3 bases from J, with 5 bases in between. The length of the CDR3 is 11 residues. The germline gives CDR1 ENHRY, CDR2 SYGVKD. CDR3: CAIREDYGYTF. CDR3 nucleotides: TGTGCCATCAGAGAGGACTATGGCTACACCTTC.

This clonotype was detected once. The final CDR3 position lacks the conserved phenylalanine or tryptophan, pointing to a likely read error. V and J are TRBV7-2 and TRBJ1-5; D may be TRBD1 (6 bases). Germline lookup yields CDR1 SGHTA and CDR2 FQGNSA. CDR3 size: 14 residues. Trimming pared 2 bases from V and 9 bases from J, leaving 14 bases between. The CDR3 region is CASSLSQGNSPQHS. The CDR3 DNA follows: TGTGCCAGCAGCTTATCTCAGGGGAATTCGCCCCAGCATTCT.

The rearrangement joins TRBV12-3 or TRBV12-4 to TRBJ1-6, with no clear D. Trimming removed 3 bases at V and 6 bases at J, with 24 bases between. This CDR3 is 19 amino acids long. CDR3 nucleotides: TGTGCCAGCAGTTTCGCACTGGACGTCCTTTCAGACTTTAATTCACCCCTCCACTTT. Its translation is CASSFALDVLSDFNSPLHF.

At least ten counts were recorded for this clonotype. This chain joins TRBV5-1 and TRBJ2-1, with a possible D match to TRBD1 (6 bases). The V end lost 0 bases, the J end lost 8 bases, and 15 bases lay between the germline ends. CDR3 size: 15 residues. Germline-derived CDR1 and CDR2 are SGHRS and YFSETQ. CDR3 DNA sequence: TGCGCCAGCAGCTTGGCCCTGGGGGCAATAGATGAGCAGTTCTTC. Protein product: CASSLALGAIDEQFF.

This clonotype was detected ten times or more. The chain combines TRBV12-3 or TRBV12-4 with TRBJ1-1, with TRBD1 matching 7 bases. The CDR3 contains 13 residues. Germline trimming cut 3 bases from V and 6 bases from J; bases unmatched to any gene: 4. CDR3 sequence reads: CASSFDRVAEAFF. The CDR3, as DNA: TGTGCCAGCAGTTTTGACAGGGTGGCTGAAGCTTTCTTT.

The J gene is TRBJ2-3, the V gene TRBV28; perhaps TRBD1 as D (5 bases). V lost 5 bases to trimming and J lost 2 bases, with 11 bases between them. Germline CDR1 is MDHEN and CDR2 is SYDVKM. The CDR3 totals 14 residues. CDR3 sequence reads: CASSAYRNTDTQYF. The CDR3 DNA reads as TGTGCCAGCAGTGCGTACAGGAACACAGATACGCAGTATTTT.

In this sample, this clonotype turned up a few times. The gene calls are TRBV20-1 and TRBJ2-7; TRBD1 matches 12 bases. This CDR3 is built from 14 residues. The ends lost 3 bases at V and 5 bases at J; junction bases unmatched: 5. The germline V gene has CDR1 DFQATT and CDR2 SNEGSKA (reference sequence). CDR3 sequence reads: CSASPGTGGDEQYF. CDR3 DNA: TGCAGTGCTAGCCCCGGGACAGGGGGCGACGAGCAGTACTTC.

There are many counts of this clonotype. DNA of the CDR3: TGTGCCAGCAGCCAGCCGGGAGCGGTGAGTGGCTACACCTTC. Translation gives CASSQPGAVSGYTF. The chain is built from TRBV5-6 and TRBJ1-2; D is unresolved. Germline assignment: CDR1 SGHDT and CDR2 YYEEEE. V was shortened by 4 bases and J by 7 bases, with 17 bases between the two germline ends. The CDR3 spans 14 residues. Filled out from reference TRBV5-6 and TRBJ1-2, the complete variable domain reads DAGVTQSPTHLIKTRGQQVTLRCSPKSGHDTVSWYQQALGQGPQFIFQYYEEEERQRGNFPDRFSGHQFPNYSSELNVNALLLGDSALYLCASSQPGAVSGYTFGSGTRLTVV.

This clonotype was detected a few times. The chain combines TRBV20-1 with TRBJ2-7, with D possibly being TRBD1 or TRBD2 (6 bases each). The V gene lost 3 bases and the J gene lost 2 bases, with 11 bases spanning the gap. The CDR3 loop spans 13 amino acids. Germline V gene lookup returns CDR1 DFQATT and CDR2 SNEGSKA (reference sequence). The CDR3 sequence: CSARGGNPYEQYF. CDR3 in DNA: TGCAGTGCTAGGGGGGGCAACCCCTACGAGCAGTACTTC.

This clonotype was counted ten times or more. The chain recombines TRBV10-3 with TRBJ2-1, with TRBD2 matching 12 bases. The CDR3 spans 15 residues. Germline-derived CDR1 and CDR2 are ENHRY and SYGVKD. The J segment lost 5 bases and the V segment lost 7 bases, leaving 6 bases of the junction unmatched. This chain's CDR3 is CAIIEGLAGNNEQFF. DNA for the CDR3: TGTGCCATCATCGAGGGACTAGCGGGCAACAATGAGCAGTTCTTC.

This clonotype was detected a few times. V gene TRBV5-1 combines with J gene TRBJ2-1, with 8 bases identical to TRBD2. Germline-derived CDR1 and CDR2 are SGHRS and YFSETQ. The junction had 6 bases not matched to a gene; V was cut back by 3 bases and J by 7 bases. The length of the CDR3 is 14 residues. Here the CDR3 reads CASSSGGGRNEQFF. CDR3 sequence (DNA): TGCGCCAGCAGCTCGGGAGGGGGGCGAAATGAGCAGTTCTTC.

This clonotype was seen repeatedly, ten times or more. The CDR3 spells CASSPGFSPLHF. The CDR3 DNA reads as TGTGCCAGCAGTCCAGGATTTTCACCCCTCCACTTT. This chain joins TRBV6-5 and TRBJ1-6, with D unclear. V lost 5 bases, J lost 9 bases, and 8 bases lay in between. This CDR3 spans 12 amino acids. Per germline, CDR1 MNHEY and CDR2 SVGAGI.

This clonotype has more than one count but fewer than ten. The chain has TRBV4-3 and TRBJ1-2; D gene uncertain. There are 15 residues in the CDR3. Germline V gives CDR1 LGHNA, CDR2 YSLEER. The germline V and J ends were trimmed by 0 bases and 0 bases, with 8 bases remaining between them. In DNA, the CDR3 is TGCGCCAGCAGCCAAGAGTATATAGCTAACTATGGCTACACCTTC. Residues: CASSQEYIANYGYTF.

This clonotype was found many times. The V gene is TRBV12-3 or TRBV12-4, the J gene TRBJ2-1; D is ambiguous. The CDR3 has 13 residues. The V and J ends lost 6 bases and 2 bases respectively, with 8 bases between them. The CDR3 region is CASRTLTYNEQFF. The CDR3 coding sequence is TGTGCCAGCAGGACTCTCACCTACAATGAGCAGTTCTTC.

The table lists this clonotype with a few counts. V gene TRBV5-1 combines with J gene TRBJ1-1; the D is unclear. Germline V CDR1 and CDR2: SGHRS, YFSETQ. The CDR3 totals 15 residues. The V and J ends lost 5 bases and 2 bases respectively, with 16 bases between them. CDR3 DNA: TGCGCCAGCAGGTTTATATCCACGGGTAACACTGAAGCTTTCTTT. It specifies CASRFISTGNTEAFF.

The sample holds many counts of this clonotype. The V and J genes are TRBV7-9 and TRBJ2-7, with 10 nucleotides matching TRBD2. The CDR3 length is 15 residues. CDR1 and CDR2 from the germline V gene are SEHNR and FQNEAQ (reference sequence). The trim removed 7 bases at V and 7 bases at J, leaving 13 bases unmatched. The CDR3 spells CASTPPGLALTEQYF. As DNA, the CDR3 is TGTGCCAGCACCCCCCCGGGACTAGCGTTAACAGAGCAGTACTTC.

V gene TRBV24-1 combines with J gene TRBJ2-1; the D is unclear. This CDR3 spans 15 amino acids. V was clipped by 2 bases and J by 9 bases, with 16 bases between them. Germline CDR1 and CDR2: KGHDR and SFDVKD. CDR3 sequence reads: CATSDSGPPRGEQFF. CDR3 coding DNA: TGTGCCACCAGTGATTCCGGACCGCCTCGAGGTGAGCAGTTCTTC.

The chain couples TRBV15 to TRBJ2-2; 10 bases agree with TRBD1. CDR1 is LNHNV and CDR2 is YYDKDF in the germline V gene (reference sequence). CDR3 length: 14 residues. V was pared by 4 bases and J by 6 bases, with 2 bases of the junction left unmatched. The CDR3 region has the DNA TGTGCCACCAGCACGGACAGGGGGGCCGGGGAGCTGTTTTTT. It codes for CATSTDRGAGELFF.

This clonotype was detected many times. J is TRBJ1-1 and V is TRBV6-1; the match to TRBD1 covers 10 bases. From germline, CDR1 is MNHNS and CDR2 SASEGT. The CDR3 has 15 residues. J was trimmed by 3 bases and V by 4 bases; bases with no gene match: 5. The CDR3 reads CASSVDRGRDTEAFF. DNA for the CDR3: TGTGCCAGCAGTGTGGACAGGGGGAGGGACACTGAAGCTTTCTTT.

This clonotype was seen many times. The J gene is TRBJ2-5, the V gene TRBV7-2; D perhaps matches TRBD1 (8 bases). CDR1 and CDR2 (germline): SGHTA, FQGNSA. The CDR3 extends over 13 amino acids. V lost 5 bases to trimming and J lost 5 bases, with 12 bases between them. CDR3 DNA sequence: TGTGCCAGCAGCGGACAGGGAGGGGAGACCCAGTACTTC. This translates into CASSGQGGETQYF.

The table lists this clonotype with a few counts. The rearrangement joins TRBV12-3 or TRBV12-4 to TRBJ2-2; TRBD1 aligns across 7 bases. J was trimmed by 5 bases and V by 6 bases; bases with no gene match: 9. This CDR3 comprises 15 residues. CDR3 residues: CASRTDRVGTGELFF. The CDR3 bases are TGTGCCAGCAGGACCGACAGGGTTGGGACCGGGGAGCTGTTTTTT.

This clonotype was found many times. The CDR3 DNA is TGTGCCAGCAGTTTACGGGCAGACAACACTGAAGCTTTCTTT. Translated, it gives CASSLRADNTEAFF. The chain carries TRBV27 and TRBJ1-1; D remains ambiguous. The CDR3 runs 14 residues. V was clipped by 2 bases and J by 2 bases, with 9 bases between them. The germline CDR1 and CDR2 sequences are MNHEY and SMNVEV (reference sequence).